Below are 3 T cell receptor beta chains sequenced from a single sample in a study of T cell changes during pregnancy in multiple sclerosis. The table came from immunoSEQ multiplex PCR; TCRdb's copy has only in-frame clones and leaves some out. The sample contains tens of thousands of clones, roughly nine tenths of which appear only once. This material consisted of peripheral blood, taken in the third trimester of pregnancy. The receptor source for this set is a female donor in good health, enrolled as a control in a pregnancy study.

The V and J genes are TRBV7-2 and TRBJ1-5; D ambiguous. In germline, CDR1 is SGHTA, CDR2 FQGNSA. V lost 3 bases and J lost 3, with 3 bases in between. The CDR3 consists of 12 residues. The CDR3 is CASSFSNQPQHF. In DNA, the CDR3 is TGTGCCAGCAGCTTCTCCAATCAGCCCCAGCATTTT. Looking up the rest from reference TRBV7-2 and TRBJ1-5 gives the full variable domain: GAGVSQSPSNKVTEKGKDVELRCDPISGHTALYWYRQSLGQGLEFLIYFQGNSAPDKSGLPSDRFSAERTGGSVSTLTIQRTQQEDSAVYLCASSFSNQPQHFGDGTRLSIL.

This rearrangement joins TRBV7-2 to TRBJ2-5; 12 bases map to TRBD2. Germline V CDR1 and CDR2: SGHTA, FQGNSA. This CDR3 is 16 amino acids long. Unmatched junction bases numbered 5, after V lost 4 bases and J lost 2 bases. As DNA, the CDR3 is TGTGCCAGCAGCTCATATGGGACTAGCGGGCAAGAGACCCAGTACTTC. It is translated as CASSSYGTSGQETQYF. Full variable domain (outside the CDR3, taken from reference TRBV7-2 and TRBJ2-5): GAGVSQSPSNKVTEKGKDVELRCDPISGHTALYWYRQSLGQGLEFLIYFQGNSAPDKSGLPSDRFSAERTGGSVSTLTIQRTQQEDSAVYLCASSSYGTSGQETQYFGPGTRLLVL.

The chain carries TRBV9 and TRBJ2-3; D not certain. This CDR3 region has 13 residues. V dropped 0 bases and J dropped 1 base, with 3 bases sitting between them. The germline V gene has CDR1 SGDLS and CDR2 YYNGEE. Written as DNA, the CDR3 is TGTGCCAGCAGCGTAGGAGGCACAGATACGCAGTATTTT. Protein: CASSVGGTDTQYF.